This TCR beta chain was retrieved from a study of blood T cell repertoires in COVID-19. Enrolled through a virtual design, the participants were between roughly 18 and 89 years of age and came from about two dozen US areas. Repertoires were generated with immunoSEQ multiplex PCR, while TCRdb's copy carries only in-frame clones and drops some. The table has over 250,000 clones, 89% seen once; the top ten hold 1.9%. This sequence originates from a woman aged 55-75 years who had recovered from COVID-19. The specimen sequenced was PBMCs or T cells enriched from blood (not recorded which).

Here the CDR3 DNA reads TGTGCCACCAGCAGAGACTGGCGGGGGGGCCCAAGAGAGACCCAGTACTTC. Translating it yields CATSRDWRGGPRETQYF. The chain uses TRBV15 and TRBJ2-5; 9 bases align to TRBD2. The germline gives CDR1 LNHNV, CDR2 YYDKDF (reference sequence). With V trimmed by 0 bases and J by 4 bases, 9 bases remained unmatched. The CDR3 runs 17 residues.